Given below is one TCR beta chain in context. Its antigen is currently unknown. Per the original data handling: ImmunoSEQ junction-only sequences lacked quality scores, so their filtering differed. The data were produced by immunoSEQ multiplex PCR, yet TCRdb's version contains in-frame clones alone and is incomplete. The DNA gave D and trimming, while V, J and clone size come from that table. The repertoire includes approximately 2,000,000 clones, 85% to 95% of them detected once, and around 0.4% sits in the top ten. The data derive from a study of shared clonotypes between healthy human individuals. Findings of the study overall: The authors expected sequencing depth to affect clonotype sharing among donors.

Splitting the CD4+ cells yielded a CD45RA+ naive subset and a CD45RA-negative memory subset. The CDR3 is made up of 13 amino acids. The germline V and J ends were trimmed by 5 bases and 4 bases, with 11 bases remaining between them. Looked up from germline, CDR1 is SGHTA and CDR2 is FQGNSA. The clonotype was recovered from a man between 18 and 29 years old in good health. Some clones in this sample may be carry-over from other donors' samples. The sample taken for sequencing was naive CD4+ T cells from PBMCs. The subset here: CD45RA+ positively selected. The V gene is TRBV7-2, the J gene TRBJ1-2, with D perhaps TRBD1 (6 bases). The CDR3: CASSQGPGYGYTF. CDR3 bases: TGTGCCAGCAGCCAGGGGCCGGGCTATGGCTACACCTTC.